The present entry profiles one TCR beta chain with its context. The antigen is unknown. Reverse transcription of all isolated RNA meant that expressed TCRB transcripts were sequenced. The method was immunoSEQ multiplex PCR; TCRdb's version includes in-frame clones alone and lacks a portion of them. The sample has about 150,000 clones, approximately 8.7% seen once; the top ten hold about 0.7%. This specimen comes from a study of beta chain features in type 1 diabetes. Donors contributed one heparinised blood draw apiece, averaging about 110 mL. Notes on the study in general: Moderate yet significant TCRB CDR3 shortening was seen in Type 1 diabetes patients in all four CD4+ subsets.

CDR1 and CDR2 from the germline V gene are SGHRS and YFSETQ. With 2 bases removed from V and 1 base from J, the gap between germline ends came to 9 bases. CDR3 length: 14 residues. The genes are TRBV5-1 and TRBJ1-2; D possibly corresponds to TRBD1 (5 bases). The sequence was obtained from a woman in her twenties or thirties with type 1 diabetes. The material sequenced was central memory CD4+ T cells from blood. Here the CDR3 reads CASSFTTDNYGYTF. CDR3 sequence (DNA): TGCGCCAGCAGCTTCACGACAGATAACTATGGCTACACCTTC.